These 3 T cell receptor beta chains came from one sample sequenced in a study of blood T cells in healthy people across ages. Alongside a J-beta primer mix, a sample-barcoded 5' primer served in a second PCR lasting roughly 7 to 11 cycles. One entry per CDR3 protein, called by TCRdb with MiXCR from the 5' RACE reads. The data contain about 1,800,000 distinct CDR3 sequences, roughly 27% of them singletons. Specimen: blood. Every receptor here comes from a woman aged 30 to 39 in good health.

Comments on this clonotype: A read error may be the cause here, since a much bigger clone is one base away. The genes are TRBV29-1 and TRBJ2-5, with D perhaps TRBD1 (5 bases). The CDR3 spans 13 residues. Germline V lookup: CDR1 SQVTM, CDR2 ANQGSEA. The CDR3 sequence: CSGEDGRPRAQYF. For the CDR3, the DNA is TGCAGCGGTGAAGATGGCAGGCCCAGGGCCCAGTACTTC.

CDR3 bases: TGTGCCAGCAGTTCCCCTGGGGCAAGCACTGAAGCTTTCTTT. The encoded protein is CASSSPGASTEAFF. The chain carries TRBV6-6 and TRBJ1-1; D may be TRBD1 (5 bases). The germline CDR1 and CDR2 sequences are MNHNY and SVGAGI (reference sequence). This CDR3 has 14 amino acids. V was cut by 4 bases and J by 4 bases, with 13 bases left in between.

This chain connects TRBV20-1 to TRBJ1-4, with D hard to call. Trimming stripped 5 bases from V and 5 bases from J, with 9 bases between. This CDR3 region has 12 residues. Germline assignment: CDR1 DFQATT and CDR2 SNEGSKA (reference sequence). CDR3 sequence: CSAGMSNEKLFF. CDR3 DNA sequence: TGCAGTGCTGGCATGTCGAATGAAAAACTGTTTTTT.